These 21 T cell receptor beta chains were all obtained from the same sample, sequenced in a study of blood T cell repertoires in COVID-19. Assay used: immunoSEQ multiplex PCR; TCRdb lists only in-frame clones, some missing. The data show about 430,000 clones, roughly 90% seen once. Sample: PBMCs or T cells enriched from blood (not recorded which). These receptors were collected from a woman under 40 with acute COVID-19.

The chain is built from TRBV18 and TRBJ2-7; D remains ambiguous. The V and J ends lost 6 bases and 3 bases respectively, with 12 bases between them. Germline V CDR1 and CDR2: KGHSH, LQKENI. CDR3 size: 13 residues. CDR3 DNA sequence: TGTGCCAGCTCTCCATATACAGTCTACGAGCAGTACTTC. Translated: CASSPYTVYEQYF.

This chain links TRBV12-5 with TRBJ1-2, with 12 nucleotides matching TRBD1. After removal of 5 bases from V and 5 bases from J, the junction contained 6 bases not matched to a gene. The CDR3 is 15 amino acids. The V gene's germline CDR1 is LGHNT and CDR2 FRNRAP. Here the CDR3 DNA reads TGTGCTAGTGGTACGGGACAGGGGGCGCTTTATGGCTACACCTTC. The encoded protein is CASGTGQGALYGYTF.

The chain carries TRBV5-1 and TRBJ2-7; D is possibly TRBD1 (6 bases). CDR3 length: 13 residues. Germline assignment: CDR1 SGHRS and CDR2 YFSETQ. V lost 4 bases and J lost 3, with 11 bases in between. The CDR3 sequence: CASSLGTNYEQYF. The DNA of the CDR3 is TGCGCCAGCAGCCTCGGGACAAACTACGAGCAGTACTTC.

This clone was picked up a small number of times. The rearrangement uses TRBV5-6 and TRBJ1-3, with D unclear. This CDR3 spans 15 amino acids. Per the germline V gene, CDR1 is SGHDT and CDR2 is YYEEEE. With 2 bases removed from V and 1 base from J, the gap between germline ends came to 10 bases. CDR3 amino acids: CASSLYQSSGNTIYF. The DNA for the CDR3 is TGTGCCAGCAGCTTATACCAGTCGTCTGGAAACACCATATATTTT.

This clone was recorded once. The chain is built from TRBV24-1 and TRBJ2-3; TRBD1 matches at 9 bases. CDR3 length: 16 residues. V lost 3 bases and J lost 3; bases outside the gene matches: 6. From germline, CDR1 is KGHDR and CDR2 SFDVKD. The CDR3 region is CATSDPGTGRTDTQYF. The CDR3 nucleotides read TGTGCCACCAGTGATCCCGGGACAGGGAGGACAGATACGCAGTATTTT.

This clone has just one count. The chain is built from TRBV5-6 and TRBJ2-7; 12 bases fit TRBD2. The CDR3 length is 15 residues. In germline, CDR1 is SGHDT, CDR2 YYEEEE. The trim removed 0 bases at V and 6 bases at J, leaving 4 bases unmatched. The CDR3 region is CASSLGASGGAEQYF. Written as DNA, the CDR3 is TGTGCCAGCAGCTTGGGGGCTAGCGGGGGGGCCGAGCAGTACTTC. Filled out from reference TRBV5-6 and TRBJ2-7, the complete variable domain reads DAGVTQSPTHLIKTRGQQVTLRCSPKSGHDTVSWYQQALGQGPQFIFQYYEEEERQRGNFPDRFSGHQFPNYSSELNVNALLLGDSALYLCASSLGASGGAEQYFGPGTRLTVT.

In this sample, this clone turned up once. The chain has TRBV12-5 and TRBJ1-5; 7 bases align to TRBD1. Germline trimming cut 1 base from V and 9 bases from J; bases unmatched to any gene: 9. The CDR3 has 15 amino acids. Looked up from germline, CDR1 is LGHNT and CDR2 is FRNRAP. The CDR3 is CASGLATGAGRPQHF. The CDR3 nucleotides are TGTGCTAGTGGTTTGGCAACAGGGGCCGGTAGGCCCCAGCATTTT.

The chain has TRBV9 and TRBJ2-1, with 10 bases fitting TRBD1. Germline CDR1 and CDR2: SGDLS and YYNGEE. Trimming removed 3 bases from V and 5 bases from J; junction bases left unmatched: 5. The CDR3 runs 15 residues. The CDR3: CASSGGTGVNNEQFF. CDR3 coding DNA: TGTGCCAGCAGCGGAGGGACAGGGGTTAACAATGAGCAGTTCTTC.

This chain links TRBV7-3 with TRBJ2-1, with D possibly TRBD1 on 6 matching bases. V lost 1 base and J lost 5, with 12 bases in between. This CDR3 region has 15 residues. Germline CDR1 reads SGHTA; CDR2 reads FQGTGA. This CDR3 reads CASSLNRGTHNEQFF. The CDR3 bases are TGTGCCAGCAGCTTAAATAGGGGGACCCACAATGAGCAGTTCTTC.

The CDR3 here is CASSSGTGLSEKLFF. CDR3 DNA sequence: TGTGCCAGCAGCTCGGGGACAGGACTTAGTGAAAAACTGTTTTTT. This sequence joins TRBV5-6 and TRBJ1-4; TRBD1 matches 8 bases. Germline V lookup: CDR1 SGHDT, CDR2 YYEEEE. CDR3 length equals 15 residues. J gave up 7 bases and V 3 bases, and 8 bases lay outside the gene matches.

Here the CDR3 DNA reads TGTGCCAGCAGCTCCCGGGACAGGGACGGACAGCCCCAGCATTTT. This translates into CASSSRDRDGQPQHF. V gene TRBV4-2 combines with J gene TRBJ1-5; 9 bases align to TRBD1. Per the germline V gene, CDR1 is LGHNA and CDR2 is YNFKEQ. Trimming cost V 5 bases and J 7 bases; bases outside gene matches: 9. The CDR3 loop spans 15 amino acids.

This rearrangement joins TRBV6-5 to TRBJ2-1; 9 bases are shared with TRBD1. CDR3 length: 13 residues. The trim removed 6 bases at V and 10 bases at J, leaving 7 bases unmatched. Germline values: CDR1 MNHEY, CDR2 SVGAGI. As DNA, the CDR3 is TGTGCCAGCAGCAGGACAGGGGAAGGAGAGCAGTTCTTC. The encoded protein is CASSRTGEGEQFF.

The chain couples TRBV28 to TRBJ1-1, with a tentative D call TRBD1 (6 bases). The V end was cut by 3 bases, the J end by 4 bases, with 12 bases between. CDR3 length: 14 amino acids. Germline CDR1 is MDHEN and CDR2 is SYDVKM. CDR3 region: CASSLQGLGTEAFF. CDR3 DNA sequence: TGTGCCAGCAGTTTGCAGGGGTTGGGCACTGAAGCTTTCTTT.

The chain links TRBV5-6 to TRBJ2-7, with D possibly TRBD1 on 6 matching bases. V was clipped by 4 bases and J by 0 bases, with 14 bases between them. The CDR3 extends over 15 amino acids. Germline CDR1 is SGHDT and CDR2 is YYEEEE. The CDR3 spells CASSAPGTTSYEQYF. The DNA of the CDR3 is TGTGCCAGCAGCGCCCCCGGGACAACCTCCTACGAGCAGTACTTC.

The J gene is TRBJ2-7, the V gene TRBV28; TRBD1 matches at 7 bases. There are 17 residues in the CDR3. Germline trimming cut 2 bases from V and 2 bases from J; bases unmatched to any gene: 12. CDR1 and CDR2 (germline): MDHEN, SYDVKM. DNA of the CDR3: TGTGCCAGCAGTTTAAGTCCGACAGGGAGTAAAGCCTACGAGCAGTACTTC. Amino acids: CASSLSPTGSKAYEQYF.

V usage is TRBV5-1 and J usage is TRBJ2-3, with 12 bases aligning to TRBD1. The V segment lost 4 bases and the J segment 6 bases; nucleotides outside the gene matches: 18. The CDR3 consists of 19 residues. Germline V gives CDR1 SGHRS, CDR2 YFSETQ. Here the CDR3 reads CASSAKGTGGRAIGDTQYF. Here the CDR3 DNA reads TGCGCCAGCAGCGCTAAGGGGACAGGGGGCAGGGCGATCGGTGATACGCAGTATTTT.

This chain links TRBV6-2 or TRBV6-3 with TRBJ1-5; weak D call: TRBD1 (5 bases). Germline-derived CDR1 and CDR2 are MNHEY and SVGEGT. This CDR3 spans 13 amino acids. V gave up 5 bases and J gave up 2 bases, with 7 bases separating them. The CDR3 DNA reads as TGTGCCAGCAGTGGGGGGGGCAATCAGCCCCAGCATTTT. Translated: CASSGGGNQPQHF.

The chain combines TRBV4-1 with TRBJ2-5, with 11 bases aligning to TRBD2. The CDR3 is 20 residues long. Germline CDR1 MGHRA, CDR2 YSYEKL. V was pared by 0 bases and J by 5 bases, with 17 bases of the junction left unmatched. Here the CDR3 reads CASSQEALAGGSPFGETQYF. The CDR3 region has the DNA TGCGCCAGCAGCCAAGAGGCGCTAGCGGGGGGTTCTCCCTTCGGGGAGACCCAGTACTTC.

This clone turned up a few times. In DNA, the CDR3 is TGCGCCAGCAGCTTACAAAGAGAGGGGGCCTACGAGCAGTACTTC. Translation gives CASSLQREGAYEQYF. The chain recombines TRBV5-1 with TRBJ2-7, with D possibly matching TRBD1 (6 bases). The CDR3 has 15 residues. The germline gives CDR1 SGHRS, CDR2 YFSETQ. V was cut by 2 bases and J by 2 bases, with 14 bases left in between.

The sample holds one count of this clone. This sequence joins TRBV7-3 and TRBJ1-1; maybe TRBD1 (5 bases). CDR1 is SGHTA, CDR2 FQGTGA, per germline. The V end was cut by 0 bases, the J end by 3 bases, with 11 bases between. This CDR3 comprises 15 residues. CDR3: CASSLTGQGYTEAFF. The CDR3 DNA follows: TGTGCCAGCAGCTTAACGGGGCAGGGATACACTGAAGCTTTCTTT. Full variable domain (missing parts from reference TRBV7-3 and TRBJ1-1): GAGVSQTPSNKVTEKGKYVELRCDPISGHTALYWYRQSLGQGPEFLIYFQGTGAADDSGLPNDRFFAVRPEGSVSTLKIQRTERGDSAVYLCASSLTGQGYTEAFFGQGTRLTVV.

The chain has TRBV5-8 and TRBJ2-3; TRBD2 is a possible D gene (7 bases). Germline V lookup: CDR1 SGHTS, CDR2 YDEGEE. CDR3 size: 17 residues. Trimming left V 3 bases short and J 4 bases short, with 21 bases between. The CDR3 spells CASSSGEGGAGPDTQYF. The CDR3 nucleotides read TGTGCCAGCAGCTCCGGAGAAGGGGGGGCCGGCCCAGATACGCAGTATTTT. The full variable domain, in which reference TRBV5-8 and TRBJ2-3 provide the parts outside the CDR3, is EAGVTQSPTHLIKTRGQQATLRCSPISGHTSVYWYQQALGLGLQFLLWYDEGEERNRGNFPPRFSGRQFPNYSSELNVNALELEDSALYLCASSSGEGGAGPDTQYFGPGTRLTVL.